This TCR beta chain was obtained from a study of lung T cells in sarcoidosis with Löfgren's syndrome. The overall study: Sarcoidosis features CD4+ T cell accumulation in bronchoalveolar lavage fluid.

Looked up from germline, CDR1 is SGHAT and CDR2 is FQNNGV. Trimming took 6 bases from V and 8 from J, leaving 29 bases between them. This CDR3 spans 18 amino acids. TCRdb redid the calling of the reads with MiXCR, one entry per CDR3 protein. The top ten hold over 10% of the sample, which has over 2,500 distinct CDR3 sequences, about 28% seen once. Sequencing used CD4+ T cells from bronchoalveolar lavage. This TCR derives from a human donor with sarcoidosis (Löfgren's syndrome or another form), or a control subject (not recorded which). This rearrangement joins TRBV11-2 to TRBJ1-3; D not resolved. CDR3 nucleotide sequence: TGTGCCAGCAGGTTGCTCGCCATCAGGCGGCCAGATGAGTACACCATATATTTT. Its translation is CASRLLAIRRPDEYTIYF.